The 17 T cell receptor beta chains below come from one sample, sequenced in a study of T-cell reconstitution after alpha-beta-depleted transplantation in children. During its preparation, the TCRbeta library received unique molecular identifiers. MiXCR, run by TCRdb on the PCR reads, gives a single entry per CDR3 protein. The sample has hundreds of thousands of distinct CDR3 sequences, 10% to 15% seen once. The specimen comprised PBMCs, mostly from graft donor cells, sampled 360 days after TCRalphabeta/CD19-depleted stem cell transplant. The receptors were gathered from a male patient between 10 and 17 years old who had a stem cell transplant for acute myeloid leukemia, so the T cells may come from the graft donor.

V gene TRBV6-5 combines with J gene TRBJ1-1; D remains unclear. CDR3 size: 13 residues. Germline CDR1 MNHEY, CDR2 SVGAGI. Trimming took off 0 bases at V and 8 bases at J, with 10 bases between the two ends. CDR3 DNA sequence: TGTGCCAGCAGTTACTCGGATTTTTCCGAAGCTTTCTTT. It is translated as CASSYSDFSEAFF.

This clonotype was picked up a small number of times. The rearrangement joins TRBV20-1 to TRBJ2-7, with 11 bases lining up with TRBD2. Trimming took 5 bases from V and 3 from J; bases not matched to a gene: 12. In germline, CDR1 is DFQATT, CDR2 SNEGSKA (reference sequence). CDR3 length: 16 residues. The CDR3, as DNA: TGCAGTGCTTGGACTAGCGGGCGCGGACGATTCTACGAGCAGTACTTC. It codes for CSAWTSGRGRFYEQYF.

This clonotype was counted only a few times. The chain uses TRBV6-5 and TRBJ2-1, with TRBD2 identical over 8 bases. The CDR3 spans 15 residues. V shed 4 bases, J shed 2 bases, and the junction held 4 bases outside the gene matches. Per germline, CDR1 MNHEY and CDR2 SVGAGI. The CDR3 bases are TGTGCCAGCAGTTCGAGCGGGAGTCCCTACAATGAGCAGTTCTTC. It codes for CASSSSGSPYNEQFF.

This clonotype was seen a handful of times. Here the CDR3 reads CASSFGQLGDEQFF. The DNA for the CDR3 is TGTGCCAGCAGCTTCGGACAGTTGGGCGATGAGCAGTTCTTC. The J gene is TRBJ2-1, the V gene TRBV7-6; D may be TRBD1 (6 bases). The CDR3 covers 14 residues. Trimming pared 3 bases from V and 8 bases from J, leaving 14 bases between. Germline CDR1 and CDR2: SGHVS and FNYEAQ.

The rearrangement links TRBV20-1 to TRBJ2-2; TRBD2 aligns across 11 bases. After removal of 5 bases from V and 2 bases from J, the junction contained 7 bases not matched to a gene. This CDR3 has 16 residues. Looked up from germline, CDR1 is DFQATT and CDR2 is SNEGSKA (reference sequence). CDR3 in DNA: TGCAGTGCTGAAACCGGGACTAGCGGAAACACCGGGGAGCTGTTTTTT. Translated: CSAETGTSGNTGELFF.

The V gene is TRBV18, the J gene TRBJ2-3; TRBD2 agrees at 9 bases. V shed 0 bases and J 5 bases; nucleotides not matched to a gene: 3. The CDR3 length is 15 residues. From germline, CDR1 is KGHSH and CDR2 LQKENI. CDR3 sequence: CASSPPSGSQDTQYF. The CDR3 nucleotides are TGTGCCAGCTCACCACCTAGCGGGAGTCAAGATACGCAGTATTTT. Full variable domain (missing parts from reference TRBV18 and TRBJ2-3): NAGVMQNPRHLVRRRGQEARLRCSPMKGHSHVYWYRQLPEEGLKFMVYLQKENIIDESGMPKERFSAEFPKEGPSILRIQQVVRGDSAAYFCASSPPSGSQDTQYFGPGTRLTVL.

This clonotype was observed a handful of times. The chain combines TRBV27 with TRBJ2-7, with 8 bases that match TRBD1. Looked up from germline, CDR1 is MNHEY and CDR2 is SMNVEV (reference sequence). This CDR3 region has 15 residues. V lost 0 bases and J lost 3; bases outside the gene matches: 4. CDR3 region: CASSLSGRGLYEQYF. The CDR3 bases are TGTGCCAGCAGTTTATCTGGCAGGGGGCTCTACGAGCAGTACTTC.

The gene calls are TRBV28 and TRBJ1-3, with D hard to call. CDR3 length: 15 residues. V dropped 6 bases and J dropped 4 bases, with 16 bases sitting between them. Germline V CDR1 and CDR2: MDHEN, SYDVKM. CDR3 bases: TGTGCCAGCAGCCGGACGGGGAATTGGGGAAACACCATATATTTT. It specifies CASSRTGNWGNTIYF.

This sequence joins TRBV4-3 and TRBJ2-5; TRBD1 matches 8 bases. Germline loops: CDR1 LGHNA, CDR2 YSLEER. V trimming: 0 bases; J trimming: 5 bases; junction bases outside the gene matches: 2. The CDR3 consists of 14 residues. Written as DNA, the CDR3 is TGCGCCAGCAGCCAAGACAGGGGGCTCGAGACCCAGTACTTC. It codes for CASSQDRGLETQYF.

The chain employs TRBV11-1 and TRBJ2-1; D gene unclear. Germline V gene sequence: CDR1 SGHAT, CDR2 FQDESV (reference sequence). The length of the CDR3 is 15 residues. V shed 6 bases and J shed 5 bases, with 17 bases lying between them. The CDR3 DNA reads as TGTGCCAGCAGTCAAGAGTGGCTAGGGAACAATGAGCAGTTCTTC. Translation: CASSQEWLGNNEQFF.

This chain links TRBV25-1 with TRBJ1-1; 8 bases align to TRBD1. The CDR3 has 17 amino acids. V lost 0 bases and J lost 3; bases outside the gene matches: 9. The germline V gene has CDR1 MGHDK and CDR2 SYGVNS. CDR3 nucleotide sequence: TGTGCCAGCAGTGAATACCGGACAGGGTTGGGGTACACTGAAGCTTTCTTT. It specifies CASSEYRTGLGYTEAFF. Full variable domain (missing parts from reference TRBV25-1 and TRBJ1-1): EADIYQTPRYLVIGTGKKITLECSQTMGHDKMYWYQQDPGMELHLIHYSYGVNSTEKGDLSSESTVSRIRTEHFPLTLESARPSHTSQYLCASSEYRTGLGYTEAFFGQGTRLTVV.

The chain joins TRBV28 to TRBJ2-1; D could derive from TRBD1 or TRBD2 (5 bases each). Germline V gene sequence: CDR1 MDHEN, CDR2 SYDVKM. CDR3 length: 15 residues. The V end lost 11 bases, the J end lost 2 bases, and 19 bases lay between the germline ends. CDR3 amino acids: CASHRDRIPYNEQFF. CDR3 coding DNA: TGTGCCTCCCACCGGGACCGTATCCCCTACAATGAGCAGTTCTTC. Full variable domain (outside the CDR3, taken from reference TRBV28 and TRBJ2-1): DVKVTQSSRYLVKRTGEKVFLECVQDMDHENMFWYRQDPGLGLRLIYFSYDVKMKEKGDIPEGYSVSREKKERFSLILESASTNQTSMYLCASHRDRIPYNEQFFGPGTRLTVL.

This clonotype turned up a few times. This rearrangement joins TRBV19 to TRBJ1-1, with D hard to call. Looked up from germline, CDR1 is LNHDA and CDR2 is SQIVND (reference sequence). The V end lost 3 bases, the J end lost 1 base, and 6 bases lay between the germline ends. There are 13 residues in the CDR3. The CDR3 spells CASSIWANTEAFF. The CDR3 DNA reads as TGTGCCAGTAGTATTTGGGCGAACACTGAAGCTTTCTTT.

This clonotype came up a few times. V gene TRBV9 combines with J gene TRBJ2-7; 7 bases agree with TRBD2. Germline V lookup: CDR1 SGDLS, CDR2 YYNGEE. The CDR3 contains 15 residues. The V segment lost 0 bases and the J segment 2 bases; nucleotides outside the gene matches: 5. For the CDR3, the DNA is TGTGCCAGCAGCGTAGATAGCGGGCCGACCTACGAGCAGTACTTC. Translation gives CASSVDSGPTYEQYF.

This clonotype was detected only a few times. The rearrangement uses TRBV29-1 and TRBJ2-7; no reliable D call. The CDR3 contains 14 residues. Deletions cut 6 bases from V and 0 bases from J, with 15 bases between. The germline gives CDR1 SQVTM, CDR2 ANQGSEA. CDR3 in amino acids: CSVARRRNSYEQYF. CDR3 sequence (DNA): TGCAGCGTCGCGCGGCGACGGAACTCCTACGAGCAGTACTTC.

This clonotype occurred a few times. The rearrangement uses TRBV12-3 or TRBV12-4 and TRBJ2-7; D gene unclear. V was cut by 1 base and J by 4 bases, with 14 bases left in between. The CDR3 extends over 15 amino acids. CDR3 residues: CASSLGAIPPYEQYF. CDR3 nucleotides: TGTGCCAGCAGTTTAGGGGCAATCCCTCCTTACGAGCAGTACTTC.

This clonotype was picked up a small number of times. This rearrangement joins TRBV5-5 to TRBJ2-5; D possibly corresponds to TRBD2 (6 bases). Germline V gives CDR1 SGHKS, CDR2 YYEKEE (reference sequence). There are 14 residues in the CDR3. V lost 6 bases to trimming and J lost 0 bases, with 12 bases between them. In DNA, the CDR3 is TGTGCCAGCACCCTAATAGCGGACCAAGAGACCCAGTACTTC. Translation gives CASTLIADQETQYF.